The 28 T cell receptor beta chains given below trace back to one sample, sequenced in a study of cytomegalovirus exposure and HLA in healthy donors (dated by TCRdb to 2016 to 2017). Library preparation employed the immunoSEQ multiplex PCR assay. For the multiplex PCR, a mixture combining 60 forward primers for TCR Vbeta segments and 13 reverse primers for TCR Jbeta segments was used. The clones in this table, taken by TCRdb from immuneACCESS, are in-frame only. Not every clone is retained; where verified, under half of the shortfall comes from an unresolved V gene, and the cause of the rest is unknown. The sample table shows about 140,000 clones, and 65% to 80% are seen once. Approximately 3% of the sample rests with the top ten. Material: PBMCs. These receptors came from a male donor in good health and CMV-seronegative.

The chain couples TRBV10-1 to TRBJ1-1, with 8 bases fitting TRBD1. V lost 11 bases to trimming and J lost 0 bases; unmatched junction nucleotides: 5. From germline, CDR1 is WNHNN and CDR2 SYGVQD (reference sequence). There are 13 residues in the CDR3. CDR3 in DNA: TGCGCCGCGACAGGGGAGCTGAACACTGAAGCTTTCTTT. This sequence encodes CAATGELNTEAFF.

This clone was seen a few times. The chain is built from TRBV7-2 and TRBJ1-2; D gene uncertain. Germline V gene sequence: CDR1 SGHTA, CDR2 FQGNSA. The ends were cut back, 4 bases at V and 4 bases at J, with 13 bases in the middle. CDR3 length: 14 residues. The CDR3 nucleotides read TGTGCCAGCAGCTCCTACGCAAGGAGCTATGGCTACACCTTC. Its translation: CASSSYARSYGYTF.

The chain is built from TRBV28 and TRBJ1-5, with TRBD1 as a possible D gene (5 bases). V shed 5 bases and J shed 1 base, with 6 bases lying between them. The CDR3 sequence is 13 residues long. In germline, CDR1 is MDHEN, CDR2 SYDVKM. CDR3 sequence reads: CASSGGSNQPQHF. The CDR3 DNA sequence: TGTGCCAGCAGTGGGGGGAGCAATCAGCCCCAGCATTTT. Based on the CDR3 plus reference TRBV28 and TRBJ1-5, the full variable domain is DVKVTQSSRYLVKRTGEKVFLECVQDMDHENMFWYRQDPGLGLRLIYFSYDVKMKEKGDIPEGYSVSREKKERFSLILESASTNQTSMYLCASSGGSNQPQHFGDGTRLSIL.

The count of this clone is one. This sequence joins TRBV7-2 and TRBJ1-2; 7 nucleotides line up with TRBD1. The CDR3 has 15 amino acids. Germline CDR1 is SGHTA and CDR2 is FQGNSA. J lost 6 bases, V lost 2 bases, and 9 bases had no gene match. For the CDR3, the DNA is TGTGCCAGCAGCTTAATGGGACAGAGAACTGATGGCTACACCTTC. Translated: CASSLMGQRTDGYTF.

This clone has more than one count but fewer than ten. The DNA of the CDR3 is TGTGCCAGCAGCTCCAAAGCAGGGGCAAACAATGGCTACACCTTC. Translating it yields CASSSKAGANNGYTF. This chain uses TRBV7-2 with TRBJ1-2; D is possibly TRBD1 (6 bases). Germline CDR1 reads SGHTA; CDR2 reads FQGNSA. Trimming shortened V by 4 bases and J by 6 bases, and 18 bases separated the two germline ends. The CDR3 loop spans 15 amino acids.

V is TRBV12-5 and J is TRBJ2-3; TRBD2 matches at 10 bases. After removal of 4 bases from V and 4 bases from J, the junction contained 5 bases not matched to a gene. The CDR3 has 15 amino acids. The germline CDR1 and CDR2 sequences are LGHNT and FRNRAP. The CDR3 bases are TGTGCTAGTGGTTCCACAGCGGGGGGGGCAGATACGCAGTATTTT. Translating gives CASGSTAGGADTQYF.

J is TRBJ2-1 and V is TRBV7-2; D is perhaps TRBD1 (6 bases). With 1 base removed from V and 5 bases from J, the gap between germline ends came to 9 bases. The CDR3 covers 14 residues. Germline V gene sequence: CDR1 SGHTA, CDR2 FQGNSA. The CDR3 loop is CASSLGQGNNEQFF. The CDR3 DNA follows: TGTGCCAGCAGCTTAGGTCAGGGGAACAATGAGCAGTTCTTC.

The V call is TRBV5-5, the J call TRBJ1-4; 9 positions agree with TRBD1. The CDR3 runs to 14 residues. Germline-derived CDR1 and CDR2 are SGHKS and YYEKEE (reference sequence). Unmatched junction bases numbered 5, after V lost 4 bases and J lost 7 bases. The CDR3 spells CASSPQGASEKLFF. The CDR3 DNA follows: TGTGCCAGCAGCCCACAGGGGGCTAGTGAAAAACTGTTTTTT.

The chain uses TRBV5-6 and TRBJ1-5, with D perhaps matching TRBD1 (5 bases). The CDR3 extends over 13 amino acids. Trimming took off 0 bases at V and 7 bases at J, with 8 bases between the two ends. Per the germline V gene, CDR1 is SGHDT and CDR2 is YYEEEE. CDR3 residues: CASSLGGRQPQHF. In DNA, the CDR3 is TGTGCCAGCAGCTTGGGGGGGAGGCAGCCCCAGCATTTT.

The chain combines TRBV5-1 with TRBJ1-4; TRBD1 is a possible D gene (6 bases). This CDR3 is built from 14 residues. From germline, CDR1 is SGHRS and CDR2 YFSETQ. V was clipped by 4 bases and J by 3 bases, with 10 bases between them. This CDR3 reads CASSPGQPNEKLFF. The CDR3 DNA sequence: TGCGCCAGCAGCCCCGGACAGCCTAATGAAAAACTGTTTTTT.

V and J are TRBV7-2 and TRBJ2-1, with 8 bases identical to TRBD2. CDR1 and CDR2 (germline): SGHTA, FQGNSA. Trimming at V came to 5 bases and at J to 9 bases, leaving 12 bases not matched to a gene. This CDR3 spans 15 amino acids. CDR3 nucleotides: TGTGCCAGCAGCCAACGTCTCGGGAGGGAGAGTGAGCAGTTCTTC. This sequence encodes CASSQRLGRESEQFF.

This rearrangement joins TRBV7-9 to TRBJ1-5; D uncertain. The germline V gene has CDR1 SEHNR and CDR2 FQNEAQ (reference sequence). The CDR3 runs to 13 residues. V was trimmed by 4 bases and J by 5 bases, leaving 9 bases between them. CDR3 protein: CASSSFEDQPQHF. CDR3 nucleotide sequence: TGTGCCAGCAGCTCGTTCGAGGATCAGCCCCAGCATTTT.

The chain carries TRBV9 and TRBJ2-5; maybe TRBD1 (6 bases). The CDR3 consists of 15 residues. The germline V and J ends were trimmed by 0 bases and 1 base, with 10 bases remaining between them. CDR1 SGDLS and CDR2 YYNGEE come from the germline V gene. CDR3 nucleotides: TGTGCCAGCAGCGTAGGGGGACACCTCCAAGAGACCCAGTACTTC. It translates to CASSVGGHLQETQYF.

The V gene is TRBV4-3, the J gene TRBJ2-7; possibly TRBD2 for D (5 bases). CDR1 is LGHNA and CDR2 is YSLEER in the germline V gene. CDR3 length: 15 residues. Trimming cost V 1 base and J 6 bases, with 16 bases left between them. The CDR3 here is CASSQGASGRAEQYF. In DNA form, the CDR3 reads TGCGCCAGCAGCCAAGGGGCCAGTGGGAGAGCCGAGCAGTACTTC.

J is TRBJ2-1 and V is TRBV9; 13 bases map to TRBD2. The germline CDR1 and CDR2 sequences are SGDLS and YYNGEE. With V trimmed by 4 bases and J by 7 bases, 14 bases remained unmatched. The CDR3 contains 18 residues. The CDR3 region is CASSTPGLAGSRRNEQFF. The CDR3 bases are TGTGCCAGCAGCACCCCGGGACTAGCGGGATCACGTCGAAATGAGCAGTTCTTC.

This rearrangement joins TRBV5-6 to TRBJ2-1, with no clear D. Germline V gives CDR1 SGHDT, CDR2 YYEEEE. V was pared by 2 bases and J by 2 bases, with 11 bases between. This CDR3 is 15 amino acids long. The chain's CDR3 is CASSFKAGAYNEQFF. The CDR3 nucleotides are TGTGCCAGCAGCTTTAAGGCAGGTGCCTACAATGAGCAGTTCTTC.

This clone was seen a few times. This chain uses TRBV4-1 with TRBJ2-1; TRBD1 might be the D (5 bases). This CDR3 has 17 amino acids. Germline V gene data show CDR1 as MGHRA and CDR2 as YSYEKL. Deletions cut 0 bases from V and 0 bases from J, with 12 bases between. CDR3 protein: CASSQDRVASSYNEQFF. CDR3 coding DNA: TGCGCCAGCAGCCAAGACAGGGTGGCGAGCTCCTACAATGAGCAGTTCTTC.

The J gene is TRBJ2-5, the V gene TRBV29-1; D unresolved. The germline V gene has CDR1 SQVTM and CDR2 ANQGSEA. The CDR3 consists of 12 residues. Trimming pared 6 bases from V and 7 bases from J, leaving 15 bases between. CDR3 protein: CSVGSGIGTQYF. Here the CDR3 DNA reads TGCAGCGTGGGCAGTGGCATCGGGACCCAGTACTTC.

V gene TRBV7-9 combines with J gene TRBJ1-2, with 9 bases identical to TRBD1. After removal of 4 bases from V and 5 bases from J, the junction contained 11 bases not matched to a gene. The germline gives CDR1 SEHNR, CDR2 FQNEAQ (reference sequence). CDR3 length equals 16 residues. Written as DNA, the CDR3 is TGTGCCAGCAGCTCGACCTTATTAGACAGGGGGTATGGCTACACCTTC. Its protein product is CASSSTLLDRGYGYTF.

V is TRBV19 and J is TRBJ1-4, with TRBD1 matching 7 bases. This CDR3 region has 15 residues. Germline CDR1 reads LNHDA; CDR2 reads SQIVND (reference sequence). V dropped 6 bases and J dropped 7; count of bases not matched to a gene: 11. This CDR3 reads CASRRTGQGGEKLFF. Here the CDR3 DNA reads TGTGCCAGTAGGCGGACAGGACAAGGTGGTGAAAAACTGTTTTTT.

This clone has only one observation. V usage is TRBV7-2 and J usage is TRBJ1-2; no clear D gene. CDR1 is SGHTA, CDR2 FQGNSA, per germline. The CDR3 has 15 amino acids. The V and J ends lost 0 bases and 8 bases respectively, with 16 bases between them. The CDR3 is CASSLARQWSVGYTF. The CDR3 DNA sequence: TGTGCCAGCAGCTTAGCTCGCCAGTGGTCTGTGGGCTACACCTTC.

The chain has TRBV9 and TRBJ2-5, with 7 positions matching TRBD2. The V segment lost 7 bases and the J segment 2 bases; nucleotides outside the gene matches: 8. The CDR3 has 14 amino acids. Germline-derived CDR1 and CDR2 are SGDLS and YYNGEE. CDR3 DNA: TGTGCCAGCGGAGCGGGATTAGGGCAAGAGACCCAGTACTTC. It translates to CASGAGLGQETQYF. The full variable domain, its missing parts supplied by reference TRBV9 and TRBJ2-5, is DSGVTQTPKHLITATGQRVTLRCSPRSGDLSVYWYQQSLDQGLQFLIQYYNGEERAKGNILERFSAQQFPDLHSELNLSSLELGDSALYFCASGAGLGQETQYFGPGTRLLVL.

The rearrangement joins TRBV7-9 to TRBJ1-1; D gene uncertain. Germline CDR1 SEHNR, CDR2 FQNEAQ (reference sequence). The CDR3 spans 12 residues. V lost 8 bases to trimming and J lost 2 bases, with 9 bases between them. The DNA for the CDR3 is TGTGCCAGCTCGTGGGCTAACACTGAAGCTTTCTTT. It translates to CASSWANTEAFF.

This chain uses TRBV7-8 with TRBJ2-6; D is undetermined. Germline-derived CDR1 and CDR2 are SGHVS and FQNEAQ. V lost 0 bases, J lost 3 bases, and 6 bases lay in between. This CDR3 has 15 residues. The CDR3, as DNA: TGTGCCAGCAGCTTAGCCATCGGTGGGGCCAACGTCCTGACTTTC. This gives the protein CASSLAIGGANVLTF.

This clone has a single count. This sequence joins TRBV28 and TRBJ1-2; TRBD1 matches 7 bases. The CDR3 has 14 residues. In germline, CDR1 is MDHEN, CDR2 SYDVKM. Losses at the gene ends were 6 bases for V and 2 bases for J; bases not matched to a gene: 6. The CDR3 region has the DNA TGTGCCAGCAGCCGACAGGGCTGGAACTATGGCTACACCTTC. Protein: CASSRQGWNYGYTF.

This clone was detected only once. The rearrangement uses TRBV18 and TRBJ2-5; 7 positions agree with TRBD1. Germline V gene sequence: CDR1 KGHSH, CDR2 LQKENI. The trim removed 4 bases at V and 5 bases at J, leaving 10 bases unmatched. This CDR3 spans 15 amino acids. CDR3 loop: CASSQVTGSGETQYF. The CDR3 DNA reads as TGTGCCAGCTCACAGGTGACAGGGTCTGGGGAGACCCAGTACTTC.

This clone was detected only a few times. The V call is TRBV7-2, the J call TRBJ2-3; D is perhaps TRBD1 (6 bases). Germline V gene data show CDR1 as SGHTA and CDR2 as FQGNSA. This CDR3 region has 14 residues. Trimming shortened V by 3 bases and J by 4 bases, and 11 bases separated the two germline ends. In DNA form, the CDR3 reads TGTGCCAGCAGCTTTGGGGGCTCAGCAGATACGCAGTATTTT. Its protein is CASSFGGSADTQYF.

For this clone: Other DNA sequences in this sample translate to the same CDR3. The V call is TRBV10-3, the J call TRBJ2-1, with 10 bases aligning to TRBD2. V lost 2 bases, J lost 10 bases, and 8 bases stayed unmatched. This CDR3 has 15 residues. Per germline, CDR1 ENHRY and CDR2 SYGVKD. As DNA, the CDR3 is TGTGCCATCAGTGAGACGAGCGGGGGGGCGGGGGAGCAGTTCTTC. Encoded protein: CAISETSGGAGEQFF.